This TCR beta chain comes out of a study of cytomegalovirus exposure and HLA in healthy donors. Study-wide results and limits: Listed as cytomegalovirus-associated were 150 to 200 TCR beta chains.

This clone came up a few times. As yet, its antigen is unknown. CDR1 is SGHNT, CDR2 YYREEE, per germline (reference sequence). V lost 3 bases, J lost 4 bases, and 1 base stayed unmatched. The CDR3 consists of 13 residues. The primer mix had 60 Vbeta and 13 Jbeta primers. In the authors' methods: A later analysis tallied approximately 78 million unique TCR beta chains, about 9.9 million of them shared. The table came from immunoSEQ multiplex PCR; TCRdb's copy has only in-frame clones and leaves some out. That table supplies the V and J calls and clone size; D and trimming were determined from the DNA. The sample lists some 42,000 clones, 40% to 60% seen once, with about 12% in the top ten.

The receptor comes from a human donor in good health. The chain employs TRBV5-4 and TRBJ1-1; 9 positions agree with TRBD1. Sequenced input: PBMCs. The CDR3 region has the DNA TGTGCCAGCAGCTCGACAGGGGGCACTGAAGCTTTCTTT. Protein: CASSSTGGTEAFF.